The T cell receptor beta chain under discussion was sequenced for a study of blood T cell repertoires in COVID-19. Libraries were prepared by immunoSEQ multiplex PCR; TCRdb keeps only in-frame clonotypes and omits some of them. The profile shows approximately 200,000 clones, around 75% of them singletons. V gave up 5 bases and J gave up 5 bases, with 10 bases separating them. The germline V gene encodes CDR1 SEHNR and CDR2 FQNEAQ (reference sequence). The CDR3 length is 12 residues. The sample holds many counts of this clone. The sample consisted of peripheral blood. The sequence was obtained from a woman in her thirties or forties with COVID-19, enrolled during active disease. This sequence joins TRBV7-9 and TRBJ2-7; D not certain. DNA of the CDR3: TGTGCCAGCAGCGAGCACCGGGACGAGCAGTACTTC. This gives the protein CASSEHRDEQYF.